Listed below are T cell receptor beta chains from one sample, sequenced in a study of T cells in Graves' hyperthyroidism and ophthalmopathy. TCRdb re-called the multiplex PCR reads through MiXCR, storing one row per CDR3 protein. The sample holds about half a million distinct CDR3 sequences, around a fifth seen once. The specimen was blood. Source of these receptors: a woman in her seventies with Graves' ophthalmopathy. CDR3s include the opening cysteine and the closing phenylalanine or tryptophan. Part of the rows lack a size; the others show once, few, many or a class for expanded clones.

TRBV6-6	TRBJ1-2	few	CASSYPGGGGGYTF
TRBV27	TRBJ1-1	.	CASSLSVAGSTEAFF
TRBV6-1	TRBJ1-2	.	CASSGTGGEFYGYTF
TRBV7-3	TRBJ2-4	.	CASSSPGPGGSPRANVSWYF
TRBV9	TRBJ2-5	.	CASSETLDLQETQYF
TRBV2	TRBJ2-7	few	CATAGGSSYEQYF
TRBV14	TRBJ2-7	many	CASSQDARQGYEQYF
TRBV28	TRBJ2-4	many	CASSLTARRDIQYF
TRBV29-1	TRBJ1-2	many	CSVGPDGYTF
TRBV9	TRBJ1-2	few	CASSPQITHGTVYTF
TRBV5-5	TRBJ1-2	few	CASSLSGEGYGYTF
TRBV9	TRBJ2-1	.	CASSASAGEGNEQFF
TRBV18	TRBJ2-3	.	CASSPEGVTGTQYF
TRBV12-3/TRBV12-4	TRBJ1-6	many	CASRRGQGEGSPLHF
TRBV28	TRBJ1-1	.	CASRERPRETEAFF
TRBV7-2	TRBJ2-1	many	CASSTGGASGMYNEQFF
TRBV2	TRBJ2-3	many	CASSELAGVDTQYF
TRBV10-3	TRBJ2-7	many	CAIRREGYYEQYF
TRBV7-3	TRBJ2-3	.	CASSYRAGVGTDTQYF
TRBV11-2	TRBJ2-7	many	CASTTRPGQGEQYF
TRBV6-1	TRBJ2-7	many	CASSEARPGQGYEQYF
TRBV7-2	TRBJ2-5	.	CASSLDQGLKYF
TRBV6-5	TRBJ1-1	.	CASSYVRGQSNTEAFF
TRBV4-1	TRBJ2-1	few	CASSQDPGLAGVNEQFF
TRBV6-4	TRBJ2-3	.	CASTPQEDPHTDTQYF
TRBV28	TRBJ1-1	.	CASSVRVARAFF
TRBV20-1	TRBJ1-5	many	CSARTGVLVGNQPQHF
TRBV6-2/TRBV6-3	TRBJ2-7	.	CASSYGGGGYEQYF
TRBV6-1	TRBJ2-7	many	CASSEALISGRRVGEQYF
TRBV3-1	TRBJ2-1	many	CASSQERNEQFF
TRBV5-1	TRBJ2-7	few	CANPPGLPTYEQYF
TRBV4-3	TRBJ2-5	.	CASSQDITISGVQETQYF
TRBV12-3/TRBV12-4	TRBJ2-1	few	CASSPPVSGRASNEQFF
TRBV6-2/TRBV6-3	TRBJ2-3	many	CASSNSGGTQYF
TRBV6-2/TRBV6-3	TRBJ2-3	few	CASSYLTSLITDTQYF
TRBV29-1	TRBJ2-1	.	CSVVGLGGSEQFF
TRBV12-3/TRBV12-4	TRBJ2-5	.	CASSRAATSGRRKTQYF
TRBV2	TRBJ2-7	many	CASRFDRQRYEQYF
TRBV12-3/TRBV12-4	TRBJ2-1	.	CASSILGTSFHEQFF
TRBV5-1	TRBJ2-3	.	CASSLGSPGQGAGDTQYF
TRBV5-1	TRBJ2-3	.	CASSLPGGTDTQYF